One and the same sample provided the 11 T cell receptor beta chains below, sequenced in a study of cytomegalovirus exposure and HLA in healthy donors. Measured with immunoSEQ multiplex PCR; TCRdb has only the in-frame clones, and not every one. The repertoire includes roughly 120,000 clones, roughly 90% of them detected once, and under 1.5% sits in the top ten. The sample was PBMCs. The receptors originated from a woman between 25 and 40 years old in good health and CMV-seropositive.

V usage is TRBV11-3 and J usage is TRBJ1-6; weak D call: TRBD1 (5 bases). Per germline, CDR1 SGHNT and CDR2 YENEEA. V was cut by 0 bases and J by 5 bases, with 11 bases left in between. The CDR3 runs 16 residues. The CDR3 region is CASSLDLGDHNSPLHF. CDR3 sequence (DNA): TGTGCCAGCAGCTTAGATCTAGGGGATCATAATTCACCCCTCCACTTT.

CDR3 region: CASSLYAAGSDTQYF. CDR3 nucleotides: TGTGCCAGCAGTTTATATGCGGCGGGGTCAGATACGCAGTATTTT. This rearrangement joins TRBV27 to TRBJ2-3; possibly TRBD2 for D (6 bases). Germline V gives CDR1 MNHEY, CDR2 SMNVEV (reference sequence). Trimming removed 1 base from V and 4 bases from J, with 12 bases in between. This CDR3 is built from 15 residues.

This chain connects TRBV2 to TRBJ2-3; D might be TRBD1 (6 bases). V shed 8 bases and J shed 3 bases, with 12 bases lying between them. The CDR3 contains 13 residues. Germline values: CDR1 SNHLY, CDR2 FYNNEI. The CDR3 DNA reads as TGTGCCAGCTCAGGGGTGAGGACAGATACGCAGTATTTT. It encodes CASSGVRTDTQYF.

The rearrangement links TRBV9 to TRBJ2-7; a weak D match, TRBD1 (6 bases). The CDR3 totals 14 residues. Trimming cost V 0 bases and J 2 bases, with 9 bases left between them. The germline gives CDR1 SGDLS, CDR2 YYNGEE. The CDR3: CASSVGTEPYEQYF. The CDR3 DNA sequence: TGTGCCAGCAGCGTAGGGACAGAACCCTACGAGCAGTACTTC.

The chain links TRBV5-1 to TRBJ2-5; tentatively, D is TRBD1 (6 bases). This CDR3 is built from 16 residues. Trimming shortened V by 0 bases and J by 5 bases, and 17 bases separated the two germline ends. Germline lookup yields CDR1 SGHRS and CDR2 YFSETQ. In nucleotides, the CDR3 is TGCGCCAGCAGCTTGGAAGGCTGGGGGCGCAGGGAGACCCAGTACTTC. Translating gives CASSLEGWGRRETQYF. Together with reference TRBV5-1 and TRBJ2-5, the CDR3 gives the full variable domain: KAGVTQTPRYLIKTRGQQVTLSCSPISGHRSVSWYQQTPGQGLQFLFEYFSETQRNKGNFPGRFSGRQFSNSRSEMNVSTLELGDSALYLCASSLEGWGRRETQYFGPGTRLLVL.

V gene TRBV6-1 combines with J gene TRBJ2-1; 7 bases match TRBD2. Germline CDR1 MNHNS, CDR2 SASEGT. The CDR3 is 15 amino acids. The junction had 4 bases not matched to a gene; V was cut back by 2 bases and J by 3 bases. CDR3 coding DNA: TGTGCCAGCAGTGAAAGGTCGGGAGGCTACAATGAGCAGTTCTTC. It encodes CASSERSGGYNEQFF.

Concerning this clone itself: One end of the junction is discordant with germline, which a read error may explain. The rearrangement uses TRBV4-3 and TRBJ2-2; TRBD2 matches 11 bases. CDR3 length: 18 amino acids. Germline V lookup: CDR1 LGHNA, CDR2 YSLEER. The CDR3 loop reads CASSQEAASGGYTGELFF. CDR3 bases: TGCGCCAGCAGCCAAGAGGCGGCTAGCGGGGGGTACACGGGGGAGCTGTTTTTT.

The V and J genes are TRBV6-6 and TRBJ1-5, with D perhaps matching TRBD1 (6 bases). The CDR3 totals 15 residues. The germline gives CDR1 MNHNY, CDR2 SVGAGI (reference sequence). The ends were cut back, 0 bases at V and 7 bases at J, with 13 bases in the middle. CDR3 sequence: CASSYSGQSNQPQHF. Written as DNA, the CDR3 is TGTGCCAGCAGTTACTCTGGACAGAGTAACCAGCCCCAGCATTTT.

The V and J genes are TRBV19 and TRBJ2-7; TRBD1 matches 8 bases. The CDR3 length is 14 residues. Germline V lookup: CDR1 LNHDA, CDR2 SQIVND (reference sequence). J lost 5 bases, V lost 4 bases, and 7 bases had no gene match. CDR3 coding DNA: TGTGCCAGTAGTAGCCAGACAGGGGTCCACGAGCAGTACTTC. Protein sequence: CASSSQTGVHEQYF.

The rearrangement joins TRBV7-9 to TRBJ1-5; weak D call: TRBD1 (5 bases). The germline gives CDR1 SEHNR, CDR2 FQNEAQ (reference sequence). The V and J ends lost 3 bases and 16 bases respectively, with 16 bases between them. The CDR3 loop spans 12 amino acids. For the CDR3, the DNA is TGTGCCAGCAGCTTCGGGGGTAGGGTTTTTCATTTT. Translating gives CASSFGGRVFHF.

This chain links TRBV6-6 with TRBJ1-4; TRBD1 might be the D (5 bases). Trimming took off 2 bases at V and 8 bases at J, with 9 bases between the two ends. This CDR3 is 13 amino acids long. Germline CDR1 MNHNY, CDR2 SVGAGI (reference sequence). The CDR3 spells CASSYRGEEKLFF. The CDR3 DNA reads as TGTGCCAGCAGTTACAGGGGTGAAGAAAAACTGTTTTTT.